This T cell receptor (beta chain) emerged from a study of T cells after yellow fever vaccination (dated by TCRdb to between 2018 and 2021). A note on the overall study: The SMART-Seq v4 Ultra Low Input RNA kit was used to prepare libraries from fractions with low cell numbers. To follow T-cell clones before and after both primary and booster YFV17D yellow fever vaccination, bulk TCR alpha and beta repertoires underwent longitudinal sequencing. Bulk PBMC replicates and cell subsets were isolated from blood drawn at multiple timepoints before and after both primary and secondary immunization. Two healthy male donors made up the cohort, one aged 18 to 29 years and the other aged 30 to 40 years.

Looking up the germline V gene (reference sequence) yields CDR1 SEHNR and CDR2 FQNEAQ. Deletion took 6 bases off V and 4 bases off J, with a span of 10 bases between the germline ends. The CDR3 runs 14 residues from the cysteine to the phenylalanine. The kept DNA is CDR3 alone, 42 bases in frame from the first base. The treatment or condition label for this specimen denotes: live attenuated yellow fever vaccine strain. At every blood-draw timepoint, two biological replicates of bulk PBMCs were collected. A standard Ficoll-Paque protocol was used to isolate PBMCs from peripheral blood. TriZol was used to extract RNA from bulk PBMCs, from CD4 and CD8 fractions, and from dextramer-positive and dextramer-negative fractions. TCR cDNA was made using 5'RACE template switching, a step that added a universal primer site and unique molecular identifiers. Priming for cDNA synthesis came from both the TCR alpha and TCR beta constant segments. Two PCR steps were used to amplify libraries, with sample barcodes and sequencing adapters being added in the second step. Libraries were sequenced on Illumina HiSeq 2500 (2x100 bp) or NovaSeq (2x150 bp). As for the original processing: Reads were demultiplexed and collapsed into UMI consensus sequences with MIGEC, and V(D)J alignment was performed with MiXCR. Vaccine-responding clonotypes were defined with edgeR using replicate PBMC samples, requiring FDR below 0.01 and a log2 fold change above 5 up to day 15. CD4 or CD8 identity was assigned to each bulk clonotype according to whether the clonotype was present at higher abundance in the sequenced CD4 repertoire or the sequenced CD8 repertoire. TCRdb reran the public reads through fastp at Q25 and MiXCR, keeping productive beta chains. For every CDR3 protein sequence, its rows merge into one entry that carries the most common genes and DNA. It is TCRdb's table, rather than the study itself, that gives the V and J calls and clone size. The table for this sample lists about 320,000 distinct CDR3 sequences; approximately 7% of them were counted only once. The ten largest clonotypes hold 15% to 20% of the sample.

General findings and caveats noted by the study authors: After the booster, most clones that had expanded after primary vaccination were detected again (about 97% of CD4 and around nine tenths of CD8), suggesting broad maintenance of memory. Only a couple of donors were included in the study, so the extent to which the findings can be generalized is limited. A small share of clonotypes occurred in both CD4 and CD8 compartments, likely arising from convergent recombination. The secondary T-cell response was found to be weaker but faster than the primary response, with a peak reached on day 5 rather than on day 15. Computational filtering was required because FACS-sorted repertoires could contain abundant contaminating clonotypes from the bulk population.

Notes on this clonotype: No cognate antigen has been identified for it. No per-base quality is available; no much larger clone lies one base away.

This receptor chain uses TRBV7-9 and TRBJ2-6, and TRBD2 may be the D gene, going by 7 matching bases. The receptor was isolated from a man younger than 30 who received the YFV17D yellow fever vaccine. The sequencing here drew on PBMCs, taken around 45 days after the first yellow fever vaccination. CDR3 reads: CASRGGAGANVLTF. In nucleotides, the sequence is TGTGCCAGCAGAGGGGGGGCCGGGGCCAACGTCCTGACTTTC.